This is a list of T cell receptor beta chains from one sample in a study of blood T cell repertoires in COVID-19. Here immunoSEQ multiplex PCR was the method, and the copy in TCRdb shows in-frame clones only, minus some. The profile shows approximately 180,000 clones, 60% to 80% of them singletons. Material for sequencing was peripheral blood. The origin of the receptors is a woman in her 70s with acute or convalescent COVID-19. Both conserved end residues are part of each CDR3. A D gene is named only where the DNA matches it firmly. Clone size is stated in some rows and not others, as once, few, many or a class when expanded.

CDR3 protein: CASSKLRDNEQFF
CDR3 DNA: TGTGCCAGTAGTAAGCTTCGGGACAATGAGCAGTTCTTC
clone size: NA
V gene: TRBV19
D gene: NA
J gene: TRBJ2-1

CDR3 protein: CASSPSGIRSYNEQFF
CDR3 DNA: TGTGCCAGCAGCCCTAGCGGGATCCGCTCCTACAATGAGCAGTTCTTC
clone size: NA
V gene: TRBV5-6
D gene: TRBD2
J gene: TRBJ2-1

CDR3 protein: CASSLETGGSYEQYF
CDR3 DNA: TGTGCCAGCTCACTCGAGACAGGGGGCTCCTACGAGCAGTACTTC
clone size: NA
V gene: TRBV18
D gene: TRBD1
J gene: TRBJ2-7

CDR3 protein: CASTQRGTGELFF
CDR3 DNA: TGCGCCAGCACCCAGCGGGGCACCGGGGAGCTGTTTTTT
clone size: NA
V gene: TRBV5-1
D gene: TRBD2
J gene: TRBJ2-2

CDR3 protein: CASSLGASGRRAEQYF
CDR3 DNA: TGTGCCAGCAGCTTAGGGGCTAGCGGGAGGAGGGCCGAGCAGTACTTC
clone size: NA
V gene: TRBV7-6
D gene: TRBD2
J gene: TRBJ2-7

CDR3 protein: CASSVVGLPVVHTF
CDR3 DNA: TGTGCCAGCAGCGTGGTCGGACTGCCGGTCGTCCACACCTTC
clone size: NA
V gene: TRBV9
D gene: NA
J gene: TRBJ1-2

CDR3 protein: CASSFGTSGTEQYF
CDR3 DNA: TGTGCCAGCAGCTTCGGGACTAGCGGGACCGAGCAGTACTTC
clone size: once
V gene: TRBV7-3
D gene: TRBD2
J gene: TRBJ2-7

CDR3 protein: CAWSSQVSNQPQHF
CDR3 DNA: TGTGCCTGGAGTAGCCAAGTTAGCAATCAGCCCCAGCATTTT
clone size: NA
V gene: TRBV30
D gene: NA
J gene: TRBJ1-5

CDR3 protein: CASSTGPAGELFF
CDR3 DNA: TGTGCCAGTAGTACTGGCCCCGCCGGGGAGCTGTTTTTT
clone size: NA
V gene: TRBV19
D gene: NA
J gene: TRBJ2-2

CDR3 protein: CSASLSGIVNYGYTF
CDR3 DNA: TGCAGTGCTAGTCTTTCAGGGATTGTCAACTATGGCTACACCTTC
clone size: few
V gene: TRBV20-1
D gene: NA
J gene: TRBJ1-2

CDR3 protein: CASSLGRTTNEKLFF
CDR3 DNA: TGTGCCAGCAGCTTAGGGCGGACAACTAATGAAAAACTGTTTTTT
clone size: many
V gene: TRBV7-9
D gene: NA
J gene: TRBJ1-4

CDR3 protein: CASSQASFMTGTSGRSYNEQFF
CDR3 DNA: TGTGCCAGCAGCCAAGCATCCTTTATGACCGGGACTAGCGGGAGGTCCTACAATGAGCAGTTCTTC
clone size: NA
V gene: TRBV3-1/TRBV3-2
D gene: TRBD2
J gene: TRBJ2-1

CDR3 protein: CATSIDRDQPQHF
CDR3 DNA: TGTGCCACCAGCATAGACAGGGATCAGCCCCAGCATTTT
clone size: NA
V gene: TRBV15
D gene: TRBD1
J gene: TRBJ1-5

CDR3 protein: CASSPNKAFF
CDR3 DNA: TGTGCCAGCAGTCCGAACAAAGCTTTCTTT
clone size: NA
V gene: TRBV6-5
D gene: NA
J gene: TRBJ1-1

CDR3 protein: CASSQGLIGRTGELFF
CDR3 DNA: TGTGCCAGCAGCCAAGGACTCATAGGGAGGACCGGGGAGCTGTTTTTT
clone size: NA
V gene: TRBV3-1/TRBV3-2
D gene: NA
J gene: TRBJ2-2

CDR3 protein: CASSLLQGPYEQYF
CDR3 DNA: TGTGCCAGCAGCTTGCTTCAGGGTCCCTACGAGCAGTACTTC
clone size: NA
V gene: TRBV11-1
D gene: NA
J gene: TRBJ2-7

CDR3 protein: CASSIQGGNQPQHF
CDR3 DNA: TGTGCCAGCAGTATACAGGGAGGCAATCAGCCCCAGCATTTT
clone size: NA
V gene: TRBV27
D gene: NA
J gene: TRBJ1-5

CDR3 protein: CASSPNLPGTELGYTF
CDR3 DNA: TGTGCCAGCAGCCCGAATCTCCCCGGGACAGAGCTTGGCTACACCTTC
clone size: NA
V gene: TRBV6-2/TRBV6-3
D gene: TRBD1
J gene: TRBJ1-2

CDR3 protein: CASRAGQEIFYEQYF
CDR3 DNA: TGTGCCAGCAGGGCTGGACAGGAAATATTCTACGAGCAGTACTTC
clone size: NA
V gene: TRBV2
D gene: TRBD1
J gene: TRBJ2-7

CDR3 protein: CASRGSGRIGTQYF
CDR3 DNA: TGTGCCAGCCGGGGTAGCGGGAGGATCGGTACGCAGTATTTT
clone size: NA
V gene: TRBV28
D gene: TRBD2
J gene: TRBJ2-3

CDR3 protein: CASSPFPGTDTQYF
CDR3 DNA: TGTGCCAGCTCACCGTTCCCTGGCACAGATACGCAGTATTTT
clone size: many
V gene: TRBV18
D gene: NA
J gene: TRBJ2-3

CDR3 protein: CASGFSDRPRYGYTF
CDR3 DNA: TGTGCTAGTGGTTTCTCTGACAGGCCGAGATATGGCTACACCTTC
clone size: NA
V gene: TRBV12-5
D gene: NA
J gene: TRBJ1-2

CDR3 protein: CASSRTLRTQRDTQYF
CDR3 DNA: TGCGCCAGCAGCAGGACCCTTCGGACTCAGCGGGATACGCAGTATTTT
clone size: NA
V gene: TRBV5-1
D gene: NA
J gene: TRBJ2-3

CDR3 protein: CASSQDVGRQVRPKAEQFF
CDR3 DNA: TGCGCCAGCAGCCAAGATGTAGGGCGACAGGTCCGACCCAAAGCGGAGCAGTTCTTC
clone size: NA
V gene: TRBV4-1
D gene: NA
J gene: TRBJ2-1

CDR3 protein: CAWSSTVSNQPQHF
CDR3 DNA: TGTGCCTGGAGTTCGACAGTTAGCAATCAGCCCCAGCATTTT
clone size: NA
V gene: TRBV30
D gene: NA
J gene: TRBJ1-5

CDR3 protein: CASSPGLENTGELFF
CDR3 DNA: TGTGCCAGCAGCCCGGGACTGGAGAACACCGGGGAGCTGTTTTTT
clone size: NA
V gene: TRBV4-2
D gene: NA
J gene: TRBJ2-2

CDR3 protein: CASSPVQGVWEKLFF
CDR3 DNA: TGTGCCAGCAGCCCCGTACAGGGGGTTTGGGAAAAACTGTTTTTT
clone size: NA
V gene: TRBV9
D gene: TRBD1
J gene: TRBJ1-4

CDR3 protein: CASSSSTSNNEQFF
CDR3 DNA: TGTGCCAGCAGTTCCTCGACTAGTAACAATGAGCAGTTCTTC
clone size: NA
V gene: TRBV27
D gene: NA
J gene: TRBJ2-1

CDR3 protein: CASRAGTGTGASASPLHF
CDR3 DNA: TGTGCCAGCAGGGCCGGGACAGGGACGGGTGCATCTGCTTCACCCCTCCACTTT
clone size: NA
V gene: TRBV9
D gene: TRBD1
J gene: TRBJ1-6

CDR3 protein: CASSQSQGASNEKLFF
CDR3 DNA: TGTGCCAGTAGTCAATCACAGGGGGCGTCTAATGAAAAACTGTTTTTT
clone size: NA
V gene: TRBV19
D gene: TRBD1
J gene: TRBJ1-4

CDR3 protein: CASSQGANEKLFF
CDR3 DNA: TGTGCCAGCAGCCAGGGAGCTAATGAAAAACTGTTTTTT
clone size: NA
V gene: TRBV3-1/TRBV3-2
D gene: NA
J gene: TRBJ1-4

CDR3 protein: CASRRPPGTSGTNEQFF
CDR3 DNA: TGTGCCAGCAGGAGACCTCCCGGGACTAGCGGGACCAATGAGCAGTTCTTC
clone size: once
V gene: TRBV7-3
D gene: TRBD2
J gene: TRBJ2-1

CDR3 protein: CASNPQGEGTEAFF
CDR3 DNA: TGTGCCAGTAACCCACAGGGTGAAGGTACTGAAGCTTTCTTT
clone size: few
V gene: TRBV19
D gene: NA
J gene: TRBJ1-1

CDR3 protein: CASSKEDSLNTEAFF
CDR3 DNA: TGTGCCAGCAGCAAAGAGGACAGCCTGAACACTGAAGCTTTCTTT
clone size: NA
V gene: TRBV21-1
D gene: NA
J gene: TRBJ1-1

CDR3 protein: CASSLAFNYGYTF
CDR3 DNA: TGCGCCAGCAGCTTGGCCTTTAACTATGGCTACACCTTC
clone size: NA
V gene: TRBV5-1
D gene: NA
J gene: TRBJ1-2

CDR3 protein: CASREGGGSNQPQHF
CDR3 DNA: TGTGCCAGCAGGGAAGGGGGGGGTAGCAATCAGCCCCAGCATTTT
clone size: NA
V gene: TRBV6-1
D gene: NA
J gene: TRBJ1-5

CDR3 protein: CASRLGQGAGDGYTF
CDR3 DNA: TGTGCCAGCCGACTTGGACAGGGGGCCGGAGATGGCTACACCTTC
clone size: NA
V gene: TRBV6-5
D gene: TRBD1
J gene: TRBJ1-2

CDR3 protein: CAIRSGSEETQYF
CDR3 DNA: TGTGCCATCAGATCGGGGAGCGAGGAGACCCAGTACTTC
clone size: NA
V gene: TRBV10-3
D gene: NA
J gene: TRBJ2-5

CDR3 protein: CASVPGTGNTEAFF
CDR3 DNA: TGTGCCAGCGTCCCCGGGACAGGGAACACTGAAGCTTTCTTT
clone size: many
V gene: TRBV18
D gene: TRBD1
J gene: TRBJ1-1